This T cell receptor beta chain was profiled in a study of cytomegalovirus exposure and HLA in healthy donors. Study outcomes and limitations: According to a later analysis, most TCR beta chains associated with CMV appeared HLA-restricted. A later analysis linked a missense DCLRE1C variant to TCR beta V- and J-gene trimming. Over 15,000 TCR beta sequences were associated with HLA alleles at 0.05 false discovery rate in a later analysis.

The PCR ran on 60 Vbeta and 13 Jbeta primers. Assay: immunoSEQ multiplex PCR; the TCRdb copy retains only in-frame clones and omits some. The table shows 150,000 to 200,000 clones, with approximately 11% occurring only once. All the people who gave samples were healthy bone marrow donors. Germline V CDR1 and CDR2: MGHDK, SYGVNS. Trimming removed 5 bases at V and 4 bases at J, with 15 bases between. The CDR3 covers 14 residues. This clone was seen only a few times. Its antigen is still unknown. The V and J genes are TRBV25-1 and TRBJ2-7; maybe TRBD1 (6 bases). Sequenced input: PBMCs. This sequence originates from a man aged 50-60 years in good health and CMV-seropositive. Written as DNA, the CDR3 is TGTGCCAGCAGTCCCGACAGGCCGCTATACGAGCAGTACTTC. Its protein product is CASSPDRPLYEQYF.